The present T cell receptor (beta chain) was sequenced within a study of neurological immune-mediated disorders. Whole-study findings and limits: HTLV-1-associated myelopathy ranked highest for TCR clonal expansion and multiple sclerosis lowest, beneath healthy controls.

This clonotype was seen at least ten times. Its antigen remains unidentified. Using its own MiXCR run on the 5' RACE reads, TCRdb lists one record per CDR3 protein. The profile shows tens of thousands of distinct CDR3 sequences, about 14% of them singletons. CDR3 length equals 15 residues. CDR1 and CDR2 (germline): SGHRS, YFSETQ. V lost 4 bases and J lost 0; bases outside the gene matches: 5. The sorted libraries took 1 million CD4+ or CD8+ T cells. The chain couples TRBV5-1 to TRBJ1-2, with 8 bases aligning to TRBD1. This clonotype was obtained from a woman between 55 and 75 years old with HTLV-1-associated myelopathy (HAM/TSP). Material for sequencing was CD4+ T cells from blood. The DNA of the CDR3 is TGCGCCAGCAGCGAGGACAGGGCGTCTAACTATGGCTACACCTTC. Translation gives CASSEDRASNYGYTF.